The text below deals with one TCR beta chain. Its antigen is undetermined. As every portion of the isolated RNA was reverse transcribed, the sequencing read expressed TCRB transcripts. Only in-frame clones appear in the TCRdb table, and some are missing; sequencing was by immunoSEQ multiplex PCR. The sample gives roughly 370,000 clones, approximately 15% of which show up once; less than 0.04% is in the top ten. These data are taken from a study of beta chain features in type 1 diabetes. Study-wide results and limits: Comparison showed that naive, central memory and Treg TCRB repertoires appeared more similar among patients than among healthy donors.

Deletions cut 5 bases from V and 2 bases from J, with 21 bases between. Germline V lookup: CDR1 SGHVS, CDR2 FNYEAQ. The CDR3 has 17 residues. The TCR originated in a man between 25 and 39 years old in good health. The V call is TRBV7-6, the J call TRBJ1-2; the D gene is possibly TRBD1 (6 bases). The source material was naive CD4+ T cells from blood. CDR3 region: CASSPLSLTGLNYGYTF. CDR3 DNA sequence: TGTGCCAGCAGCCCATTATCATTAACAGGGTTGAACTATGGCTACACCTTC.